Listed below are T cell receptor beta chains from one sample, sequenced in a study of cytomegalovirus exposure and HLA in healthy donors. Here immunoSEQ multiplex PCR was the method, and the copy in TCRdb shows in-frame clones only, minus some. The table lists fewer than 200,000 clones, around 67% of them singletons, with roughly 4% in the top ten. The sequencing sample was made of PBMCs. All receptors derive from a woman aged 18-29 years in good health and CMV-seropositive. Both conserved end residues are part of each CDR3. D genes are given only for firm matches. Clone size is shown for a subset of rows, as once, few, many or a class of expanded clone.

>TRBJ1-6|15|TRBD1|once|TRBV5-4
TGTGCCAGCAGCCCTCATACAGGGGATAATTCACCCCTCCACTTT
CASSPHTGDNSPLHF
>TRBJ2-7|14|-|-|TRBV21-1
TGTGCCAGCAGCCGGGACAGGGAAGCACACGAGCAGTACTTC
CASSRDREAHEQYF
>TRBJ2-3|16|-|-|TRBV27
TGTGCCAGCAGTTTGTATAGCCCCCGAAGCACAGATACGCAGTATTTT
CASSLYSPRSTDTQYF
>TRBJ2-7|14|TRBD1|-|TRBV7-9
TGTGCCAGCAGCTTGACAGGGGCGGCCTACGAGCAGTACTTC
CASSLTGAAYEQYF
>TRBJ2-1|15|TRBD1|few|TRBV4-1
TGCGCCAGCAGGGATTCCGGGACAGCGTCAAATGAGCAGTTCTTC
CASRDSGTASNEQFF
>TRBJ2-2|12|TRBD1|-|TRBV30
TGTGCCTGGTGGACAGGGGGCGGGGAGCTGTTTTTT
CAWWTGGGELFF
>TRBJ2-1|12|TRBD2|-|TRBV6-6
TGTGCCGGGGGAGGGGCGAACAATGAGCAGTTCTTC
CAGGGANNEQFF
>TRBJ2-2|12|-|-|TRBV30
TGTGCCTGGAGTGCCTTCACCGGGGAGCTGTTTTTT
CAWSAFTGELFF
>TRBJ2-3|16|TRBD2|-|TRBV7-8
TGTGCCAGCAGCCCAGGGACTAGCGGGAGCACAGATACGCAGTATTTT
CASSPGTSGSTDTQYF
>TRBJ1-5|16|TRBD1|-|TRBV10-3
TGTGCCATCAGTGAGCCCGACAGGGGCGAGGCTCAGCCCCAGCATTTT
CAISEPDRGEAQPQHF
>TRBJ1-4|14|-|-|TRBV9
TGTGCCAGCAGCGTAGAGGGGACTAATGAAAAACTGTTTTTT
CASSVEGTNEKLFF
>TRBJ1-5|15|-|few|TRBV7-2
TGTGCCAGCAGCTTAGCGAGGCAGATCAATCAGCCCCAGCATTTT
CASSLARQINQPQHF
>TRBJ2-3|14|TRBD2|-|TRBV18
TGTGCCAGCACTTCGGGGGGGATCACAGATACGCAGTATTTT
CASTSGGITDTQYF
>TRBJ2-3|16|TRBD2|-|TRBV27
TGTGCCAGCGCGTACCTTAGCGGGGGGCTCCCAGATACGCAGTATTTT
CASAYLSGGLPDTQYF
>TRBJ2-7|14|TRBD2|-|TRBV5-1
TGCGCCAGCAGTAAGCGGGAGGGGGCCTACGAGCAGTACTTC
CASSKREGAYEQYF
>TRBJ1-4|15|-|-|TRBV28
TGTGCCAGCAGCATCACGATGGCCAGGGGTGAAAAACTGTTTTTT
CASSITMARGEKLFF
>TRBJ1-1|16|-|-|TRBV19
TGTGCCAGTAGTATTTTTCCCTTTAGGGGGAACACTGAAGCTTTCTTT
CASSIFPFRGNTEAFF
>TRBJ1-1|14|TRBD1|few|TRBV27
TGTGCCAGCAGCCCGACAGGGTTACTCACTGAAGCTTTCTTT
CASSPTGLLTEAFF
>TRBJ2-1|15|TRBD2|-|TRBV19
TGTGCCAGTACTAGCGGGGGGGCGGCTTACAATGAGCAGTTCTTC
CASTSGGAAYNEQFF
>TRBJ2-7|14|-|-|TRBV6-5
TGTGCCAGTAGTTACGGCCAGGGTACCTACGAGCAGTACTTC
CASSYGQGTYEQYF
>TRBJ2-3|16|-|-|TRBV5-1
TGCGCCAGCAGCTTGACGACGGGGTGGAGCACAGATACGCAGTATTTT
CASSLTTGWSTDTQYF
>TRBJ2-5|18|TRBD2|few|TRBV11-3
TGTGCCAGCAGCTTAGCCTCTAGGACTAGCGGGACTCAAGAGACCCAGTACTTC
CASSLASRTSGTQETQYF
>TRBJ1-6|13|-|-|TRBV19
TGTGCCAGTAAAGCCCCCCAACGGTCACCCCTCCACTTT
CASKAPQRSPLHF
>TRBJ1-1|15|TRBD1|-|TRBV6-5
TGTGCCAGCAGTTACGACAGGGTGGGGAACACTGAAGCTTTCTTT
CASSYDRVGNTEAFF
>TRBJ2-2|20|TRBD2|-|TRBV5-1
TGCGCCAGCAGGGGCCCTAACCCCGGGACTAGCGAACGGTATACCGGGGAGCTGTTTTTT
CASRGPNPGTSERYTGELFF
>TRBJ1-1|14|-|few|TRBV18
TGTGCCAGCTCACCACCGTCACAGAACACTGAAGCTTTCTTT
CASSPPSQNTEAFF
>TRBJ2-7|14|TRBD1|-|TRBV27
TGTGCCAGCAGCCGGGACAGGTTGATATACGAGCAGTACTTC
CASSRDRLIYEQYF
>TRBJ2-7|13|-|-|TRBV30
TGTGCCTGGAATATGGGGCGAACCTACGAGCAGTACTTC
CAWNMGRTYEQYF
>TRBJ2-5|13|TRBD1|-|TRBV7-7
TGTGCTAGCAGCCTAGGACAGGTTGAGACCCAGTACTTC
CASSLGQVETQYF
>TRBJ2-7|14|-|-|TRBV15
TGTGCCACCAGCAGAGATCGGGGGGCGCGGGAGCAGTACTTC
CATSRDRGAREQYF
>TRBJ2-7|15|TRBD2|-|TRBV2
TGTGCCAGCAAGCGGACTAGCGGGACACTCTACGAGCAGTACTTC
CASKRTSGTLYEQYF
>TRBJ1-6|18|-|-|TRBV4-1
TGCGCCAGCAGCCCAGGAGCCGACACGACAGCCTATAATTCACCCCTCCACTTT
CASSPGADTTAYNSPLHF
>TRBJ2-1|16|-|-|TRBV28
TGTGCCAGCAGTCCCGACCCGGGCGGGGCCTACAATGAGCAGTTCTTC
CASSPDPGGAYNEQFF
>TRBJ1-3|14|TRBD1|-|TRBV30
TGTGCCTGGAACAGGGGGAACTCTGGAAACACCATATATTTT
CAWNRGNSGNTIYF
>TRBJ1-5|17|TRBD1|-|TRBV4-1
TGCGCCAGCAGCCAAACGCAGCTCAGGGGGCCCTATCAGCCCCAGCATTTT
CASSQTQLRGPYQPQHF
>TRBJ1-5|15|TRBD1|few|TRBV18
TGTGCCAGCTCACTAGGACAGGACCGCAATCAGCCCCAGCATTTT
CASSLGQDRNQPQHF
>TRBJ2-7|13|TRBD2|-|TRBV6-5
TGTGCCAGCAAGCGGGAAGCCAGGAACGAGCAGTACTTC
CASKREARNEQYF
>TRBJ2-3|16|-|-|TRBV7-9
TGTGCCAGCAGCTTAGCGTCGGACGGAGGAGCAGATACGCAGTATTTT
CASSLASDGGADTQYF
>TRBJ1-5|14|-|-|TRBV28
TGTGCCAGCAGTTTAAGGCAGGGACTACAGCCCCAGCATTTT
CASSLRQGLQPQHF
>TRBJ1-4|15|TRBD1|few|TRBV6-6
TGTGCCAGCAGTTACCAGGGACAGGTCAATGAAAAACTGTTTTTT
CASSYQGQVNEKLFF
>TRBJ2-7|16|TRBD1|once|TRBV28
TGTGCCAGCAGTGCTCAGTCGACAGGGTACGCCTACGAGCAGTACTTC
CASSAQSTGYAYEQYF
>TRBJ1-2|14|-|few|TRBV6-6
TGTGCCAGCAAACAACTACAGGGTTTCGCTGGCTACACCTTC
CASKQLQGFAGYTF
>TRBJ1-3|17|TRBD1|-|TRBV19
TGTGCCAGTACCGAGCCGGAGGGACAGAACTCTGGAAACACCATATATTTT
CASTEPEGQNSGNTIYF
>TRBJ2-1|13|-|once|TRBV9
TGTGCCAGCAGCCCTGAAGCATTTCATGAGCAGTTCTTC
CASSPEAFHEQFF
>TRBJ2-1|14|-|-|TRBV7-6
TGTGCCAGCAGCTTATTCGAGCGGAACAATGAGCAGTTCTTC
CASSLFERNNEQFF
>TRBJ1-1|13|-|-|TRBV29-1
TGCAGCGTTGAAAGGACAATGAACACTGAAGCTTTCTTT
CSVERTMNTEAFF
>TRBJ2-2|16|TRBD2|-|TRBV7-9
TGTGCCAGCAGCACCTTAGCGGGGGGGAAGACCGGGGAGCTGTTTTTT
CASSTLAGGKTGELFF
>TRBJ1-1|18|TRBD1|few|TRBV5-1
TGCGCCAGCAGCAAGTTTGCCGGGACAGGGAATTTGATGGGTGAAGCTTTCTTT
CASSKFAGTGNLMGEAFF
>TRBJ2-2|16|TRBD2|few|TRBV5-1
TGCGCCAGCAGCTCCCCCCCGCTAGCGGGAGCCGGGGAGCTGTTTTTT
CASSSPPLAGAGELFF
>TRBJ2-3|19|TRBD2|few|TRBV12-5
TGTGCTAGTGGTTTGGTAATGGTGGCTAGCGGGAGGGGTACAGATACGCAGTATTTT
CASGLVMVASGRGTDTQYF
>TRBJ2-7|13|-|-|TRBV30
TGTGCCTGGAGCATCGAACTTAGCAACGAGCAGTACTTC
CAWSIELSNEQYF
>TRBJ2-1|14|-|-|TRBV11-3
TGTGCCAGCAGCTTGGGTCAGGGGACCGATGAGCAGTTCTTC
CASSLGQGTDEQFF
>TRBJ2-4|13|-|-|TRBV29-1
TGCAGCGTTGTGGGCTTAGCCAAAAACATTCAGTACTTC
CSVVGLAKNIQYF
>TRBJ2-7|14|-|-|TRBV4-3
TGCGCCAGCAGCCCCACAGCAGCTTATGGCGAGCAGTACTTC
CASSPTAAYGEQYF
>TRBJ1-2|16|TRBD1|-|TRBV15
TGTGCCACCAGCAGAGATACAGCAGGGGGCGGCTATGGCTACACCTTC
CATSRDTAGGGYGYTF